One and the same sample provided the 23 T cell receptor beta chains below, sequenced in a study of T cells in localized non-small cell lung cancer. TCRdb keeps only in-frame clones here, not all; method: immunoSEQ multiplex PCR. The sample shows around 90,000 clones, around 82% of them seen only once. The sequencing used PBMCs, collected before any cancer treatment. All receptors come from a man aged 40-75 years with stage II squamous cell lung carcinoma.

The chain employs TRBV6-5 and TRBJ1-2; D is unclear. Trimming cost V 2 bases and J 4 bases, with 11 bases left between them. Germline values: CDR1 MNHEY, CDR2 SVGAGI. The CDR3 runs 14 residues. The CDR3 protein is CASSYGSPAYGYTF. DNA of the CDR3: TGTGCCAGCAGTTACGGCAGCCCAGCCTATGGCTACACCTTC.

The chain links TRBV5-1 to TRBJ2-2; 9 bases line up with TRBD1. The CDR3 consists of 15 residues. The ends lost 0 bases at V and 5 bases at J; junction bases unmatched: 2. CDR1 and CDR2 from the germline V gene are SGHRS and YFSETQ. This CDR3 is CASSLAGQGTGELFF. DNA of the CDR3: TGCGCCAGCAGCTTGGCCGGACAGGGGACCGGGGAGCTGTTTTTT.

Only one count was recorded for this clone. The chain recombines TRBV5-6 with TRBJ1-2; weak D call: TRBD1 (5 bases). Germline CDR1 reads SGHDT; CDR2 reads YYEEEE. The V and J ends lost 5 bases and 3 bases respectively, with 20 bases between them. The CDR3 has 16 residues. The CDR3 spells CASSLKAQGADYGYTF. DNA of the CDR3: TGTGCCAGCAGTCTAAAAGCCCAAGGGGCGGACTATGGCTACACCTTC.

The DNA of the CDR3 is TGTGCCAGCAGCTTAGCCCGCAGCCTGAACACTGAAGCTTTCTTT. Encoded protein: CASSLARSLNTEAFF. The chain is built from TRBV11-1 and TRBJ1-1; D is undetermined. The V gene lost 0 bases and the J gene lost 0 bases, with 8 bases spanning the gap. This CDR3 comprises 15 residues. Per the germline V gene, CDR1 is SGHAT and CDR2 is FQDESV (reference sequence).

The chain combines TRBV6-6 with TRBJ1-1, with D perhaps TRBD1 (5 bases). Germline loops: CDR1 MNHNY, CDR2 SVGAGI (reference sequence). This CDR3 contains 14 residues. Trimming shortened V by 2 bases and J by 3 bases, and 10 bases separated the two germline ends. The CDR3 here is CASSYTRDYTEAFF. In DNA form, the CDR3 reads TGTGCCAGCAGTTACACGAGGGACTACACTGAAGCTTTCTTT.

This chain links TRBV7-9 with TRBJ2-3; unclear D gene. Deletions cut 1 base from V and 0 bases from J, with 5 bases between. This CDR3 spans 14 amino acids. Germline-derived CDR1 and CDR2 are SEHNR and FQNEAQ (reference sequence). The CDR3 here is CASSLGVSTDTQYF. The CDR3 DNA reads as TGTGCCAGCAGCTTAGGAGTTAGCACAGATACGCAGTATTTT.

The chain links TRBV5-1 to TRBJ2-3, with 11 nucleotides matching TRBD2. The CDR3 loop spans 16 amino acids. Germline CDR1 is SGHRS and CDR2 is YFSETQ. Trimming removed 4 bases from V and 0 bases from J; junction bases left unmatched: 4. CDR3 DNA: TGCGCCAGCAGCATAGGGACTAGCGGCAGCACAGATACGCAGTATTTT. Protein sequence: CASSIGTSGSTDTQYF.

The gene calls are TRBV28 and TRBJ2-7; D assignment may be TRBD1 or TRBD2 (5 bases each). Trimming left V 5 bases short and J 0 bases short, with 8 bases between. CDR1 MDHEN and CDR2 SYDVKM come from the germline V gene. The CDR3 has 13 amino acids. For the CDR3, the DNA is TGTGCCAGCAGTACCGGGGCCTCCTACGAGCAGTACTTC. It specifies CASSTGASYEQYF.

The chain links TRBV18 to TRBJ2-2; tentatively, D is TRBD2 (5 bases). The V gene's germline CDR1 is KGHSH and CDR2 LQKENI. The CDR3 is made up of 13 amino acids. Trimming pared 3 bases from V and 4 bases from J, leaving 6 bases between. CDR3 bases: TGTGCCAGCTCACCTACTAGCACCGGGGAGCTGTTTTTT. This codes for CASSPTSTGELFF.

This clone was seen more than once but under ten times. J is TRBJ1-5 and V is TRBV28, with 8 nucleotides matching TRBD1. From germline, CDR1 is MDHEN and CDR2 SYDVKM. V trimming: 2 bases; J trimming: 0 bases; junction bases outside the gene matches: 6. The CDR3 loop spans 17 amino acids. The CDR3: CASSLMAGGFSNQPQHF. The CDR3 DNA reads TGTGCCAGCAGTTTAATGGCAGGGGGCTTTAGCAATCAGCCCCAGCATTTT.

V usage is TRBV5-1 and J usage is TRBJ2-3; a possible D gene is TRBD1 (6 bases). The CDR3 has 15 residues. Germline values: CDR1 SGHRS, CDR2 YFSETQ. V lost 1 base and J 0 bases, leaving 9 bases between the germline ends. In DNA, the CDR3 is TGCGCCAGCAGCTTGAACAGGGCTAGCACAGATACGCAGTATTTT. Translation gives CASSLNRASTDTQYF.

The CDR3 coding sequence is TGCGCCAGCAGCCAAGGGGGGACGTCTGAGCAGTACTTC. Its translation is CASSQGGTSEQYF. This chain uses TRBV4-1 with TRBJ2-7; D might be TRBD1 or TRBD2, each matching 5 bases. V gave up 1 base and J gave up 7 bases, with 11 bases separating them. CDR1 and CDR2 from the germline V gene are MGHRA and YSYEKL. This CDR3 is 13 amino acids long.

The CDR3: CASSMGGRATGELFF. The CDR3 DNA reads TGTGCCAGTAGTATGGGAGGGAGGGCTACCGGGGAGCTGTTTTTT. The V call is TRBV19, the J call TRBJ2-2, with 7 bases lining up with TRBD2. The CDR3 loop spans 15 amino acids. Germline loops: CDR1 LNHDA, CDR2 SQIVND (reference sequence). Trimming cost V 3 bases and J 5 bases; bases outside gene matches: 6.

The DNA for the CDR3 is TGTGCCAGCAGCCCCTCCGGGACAGCTTTTTATGGCTACACCTTC. The encoded protein is CASSPSGTAFYGYTF. The J gene is TRBJ1-2, the V gene TRBV27, with TRBD1 matching over 7 bases. The V gene end was trimmed by 6 bases and the J gene end by 5 bases; junction bases not matched to a gene: 12. The CDR3 covers 15 residues. Per the germline V gene, CDR1 is MNHEY and CDR2 is SMNVEV (reference sequence).

The CDR3 coding sequence is TGTGCCAGCAGTTACCTCCGGGACAACAATTCACCCCTCCACTTT. Amino acids: CASSYLRDNNSPLHF. The chain joins TRBV6-6 to TRBJ1-6; a possible D gene is TRBD1 (6 bases). CDR3 size: 15 residues. Trimming left V 2 bases short and J 7 bases short, with 12 bases between. CDR1 and CDR2 from the germline V gene are MNHNY and SVGAGI (reference sequence).

The chain is built from TRBV30 and TRBJ1-5; D may be TRBD1 (6 bases). CDR1 and CDR2 from the germline V gene are GTSNPN and SVGIG (reference sequence). Trimming shortened V by 3 bases and J by 0 bases, and 15 bases separated the two germline ends. The CDR3 is made up of 16 amino acids. The CDR3 DNA sequence: TGTGCCTGGAGCTCGACCGGGACACTTAGCAATCAGCCCCAGCATTTT. Its translation is CAWSSTGTLSNQPQHF.

V and J are TRBV6-5 and TRBJ2-7; D might be TRBD1 or TRBD2, each matching 6 bases. V lost 5 bases to trimming and J lost 5 bases, with 13 bases between them. CDR1 MNHEY and CDR2 SVGAGI come from the germline V gene. This CDR3 is 13 amino acids long. CDR3 sequence reads: CASSVDRGDEQYF. Written as DNA, the CDR3 is TGTGCCAGCAGTGTGGATAGGGGGGACGAGCAGTACTTC.

The chain carries TRBV13 and TRBJ1-2; D gene unclear. Germline CDR1 reads PRHDT; CDR2 reads FYEKMQ (reference sequence). Trimming took 5 bases from V and 7 from J, leaving 17 bases between them. The CDR3 extends over 14 amino acids. CDR3: CASSPLGGVSGYTF. The CDR3 DNA reads as TGTGCCAGCAGCCCCCTCGGAGGAGTTAGTGGCTACACCTTC.

This clone was counted once. The chain joins TRBV5-1 to TRBJ2-7, with 9 bases matching TRBD2. Germline V CDR1 and CDR2: SGHRS, YFSETQ. The CDR3 has 15 residues. The V gene end was trimmed by 0 bases and the J gene end by 6 bases; junction bases not matched to a gene: 7. This CDR3 reads CASSLEAGGPPEQYF. The CDR3, as DNA: TGCGCCAGCAGCTTGGAGGCGGGAGGGCCCCCCGAGCAGTACTTC.

CDR3 coding DNA: TGCGCCAGCAGCTTGTTTGGGGACGGCTACACCTTC. Translated, it gives CASSLFGDGYTF. The rearrangement links TRBV5-1 to TRBJ1-2; D might be TRBD1 (5 bases). The ends were cut back, 1 base at V and 8 bases at J, with 9 bases in the middle. Germline loops: CDR1 SGHRS, CDR2 YFSETQ. This CDR3 contains 12 residues.

This clone is a singleton in its sample. J is TRBJ2-7 and V is TRBV6-1; D remains ambiguous. This CDR3 region has 14 residues. Trimming shortened V by 5 bases and J by 6 bases, and 17 bases separated the two germline ends. Germline CDR1 and CDR2: MNHNS and SASEGT. The CDR3 reads CASSTPGTLVEQYF. The CDR3 DNA follows: TGTGCCAGCAGTACCCCCGGAACCCTGGTCGAGCAGTACTTC.

The genes are TRBV10-2 and TRBJ1-5; D unresolved. CDR3 length equals 14 residues. V was trimmed by 0 bases and J by 3 bases, leaving 6 bases between them. Germline-derived CDR1 and CDR2 are WSHSY and SAAADI. In DNA, the CDR3 is TGCGCCAGCAGTGAGTCTGGGGTCAATCAGCCCCAGCATTTT. It is translated as CASSESGVNQPQHF.

The gene calls are TRBV4-1 and TRBJ2-1, with TRBD2 matching over 9 bases. V shed 1 base and J 4 bases; nucleotides not matched to a gene: 2. Germline-derived CDR1 and CDR2 are MGHRA and YSYEKL. The CDR3 is 15 amino acids. CDR3 in amino acids: CASSQGLAGYNEQFF. The CDR3 nucleotides are TGCGCCAGCAGCCAAGGGCTAGCGGGATACAATGAGCAGTTCTTC.